The 27 T cell receptor beta chains below all came from one sample that was sequenced in a study of blood T cells in healthy people across ages. Then a second PCR, running roughly 7 to 11 cycles, was carried out with a sample-barcoded 5' primer and a J-beta primer mix. TCRdb analysed the 5' RACE reads with MiXCR anew, one entry per CDR3 protein. The sample lists roughly 1,300,000 distinct CDR3 sequences, approximately 60% seen once, with over 5% in the top ten. Sequencing was done on a sample of blood. All receptors come from a man aged 18 to 29 in good health.

Only one count was recorded for this clonotype. The rearrangement joins TRBV6-6 to TRBJ1-6, with a tentative D call TRBD1 (5 bases). CDR3 length: 15 amino acids. The V gene lost 7 bases and the J gene lost 0 bases, with 10 bases spanning the gap. Germline loops: CDR1 MNHNY, CDR2 SVGAGI (reference sequence). Here the CDR3 reads CASIRESSYNSPLHF. The CDR3 nucleotides read TGTGCCAGCATCAGGGAGAGCTCCTATAATTCACCCCTCCACTTT.

This clonotype appeared once. The gene calls are TRBV14 and TRBJ1-4, with D uncertain. This CDR3 has 14 residues. Germline assignment: CDR1 SGHDN and CDR2 FVKESK. Trimming cost V 3 bases and J 10 bases, with 15 bases left between them. The CDR3 sequence is CASSQADGLGKLFF. CDR3 in DNA: TGTGCCAGCAGCCAGGCAGACGGATTGGGAAAACTGTTTTTT.

The table lists this clonotype with a few counts. The rearrangement links TRBV4-1 to TRBJ2-7, with D possibly matching TRBD2 (6 bases). CDR1 is MGHRA, CDR2 YSYEKL, per germline. The V gene lost 2 bases and the J gene lost 2 bases, with 13 bases spanning the gap. The CDR3 has 15 amino acids. Here the CDR3 DNA reads TGCGCCAGCAGCCAACAAAGCGGGCGTCCCTACGAGCAGTACTTC. Translating it yields CASSQQSGRPYEQYF.

The chain is built from TRBV4-3 and TRBJ2-3, with D possibly TRBD1 on 5 matching bases. This CDR3 region has 16 residues. Germline V lookup: CDR1 LGHNA, CDR2 YSLEER. Trimming left V 4 bases short and J 2 bases short, with 16 bases between. The DNA of the CDR3 is TGCGCCAGCAGCCCAGGAGACAGACTCCTCACAGATACGCAGTATTTT. Translating gives CASSPGDRLLTDTQYF.

This clonotype was detected a few times. The chain joins TRBV28 to TRBJ2-7, with 9 bases matching TRBD1. The germline gives CDR1 MDHEN, CDR2 SYDVKM. The CDR3 is 17 residues long. V was clipped by 4 bases and J by 2 bases; unmatched bases: 12. CDR3 loop: CASSYPPGQGWTYEQYF. CDR3 sequence (DNA): TGTGCCAGCAGTTACCCACCGGGACAGGGTTGGACCTACGAGCAGTACTTC. Filled out from reference TRBV28 and TRBJ2-7, the complete variable domain reads DVKVTQSSRYLVKRTGEKVFLECVQDMDHENMFWYRQDPGLGLRLIYFSYDVKMKEKGDIPEGYSVSREKKERFSLILESASTNQTSMYLCASSYPPGQGWTYEQYFGPGTRLTVT.

The chain joins TRBV4-3 to TRBJ2-3; 7 nucleotides match TRBD1. V lost 4 bases, J lost 5 bases, and 6 bases stayed unmatched. This CDR3 has 14 amino acids. Germline values: CDR1 LGHNA, CDR2 YSLEER. CDR3 DNA sequence: TGCGCCAGCAGCCCTCCGGGACAGTTAGATACGCAGTATTTT. Translation: CASSPPGQLDTQYF.

The CDR3 DNA reads as TGTGCCAGCTCTCGGACTAGAGAGAACGAGCAGTACTTC. This codes for CASSRTRENEQYF. The chain has TRBV18 and TRBJ2-7, with 7 bases matching TRBD2. V gave up 6 bases and J gave up 5 bases; unmatched junction bases: 7. The CDR3 loop spans 13 amino acids. The germline V gene has CDR1 KGHSH and CDR2 LQKENI.

Only one count was recorded for this clonotype. The chain has TRBV10-1 and TRBJ2-5; unclear D gene. TRBJ2-7 matches the DNA end more closely, so the J call is doubtful. The length of the CDR3 is 12 residues. Germline V gene lookup returns CDR1 WNHNN and CDR2 SYGVQD (reference sequence). The CDR3 loop reads CASSEGRGEQYF. The CDR3 DNA is TGCGCCAGCAGTGAGGGGCGAGGCGAGCAGTACTTC.

The chain has TRBV6-5 and TRBJ2-6; 10 bases are shared with TRBD2. This CDR3 spans 19 amino acids. Looked up from germline, CDR1 is MNHEY and CDR2 is SVGAGI. V shed 3 bases, J shed 2 bases, and the junction held 10 bases outside the gene matches. The CDR3: CASSYLGKAGGTGANVLTF. The CDR3 DNA reads TGTGCCAGCAGTTATTTGGGAAAAGCGGGGGGGACTGGGGCCAACGTCCTGACTTTC.

The J gene is TRBJ1-1, the V gene TRBV6-6, with no clear D. V gave up 0 bases and J gave up 3 bases, with 8 bases separating them. CDR1 is MNHNY, CDR2 SVGAGI, per germline (reference sequence). This CDR3 is 14 amino acids long. The CDR3 sequence: CASSYSTGYTEAFF. The DNA of the CDR3 is TGTGCCAGCAGTTACTCGACTGGCTACACTGAAGCTTTCTTT.

This clonotype was detected only a few times. The J gene is TRBJ2-5, the V gene TRBV9, with TRBD2 matching 9 bases. This CDR3 has 14 residues. V lost 7 bases, J lost 2 bases, and 6 bases stayed unmatched. From germline, CDR1 is SGDLS and CDR2 YYNGEE. CDR3 sequence (DNA): TGTGCCAGCGCCGCGGGGGGGACACAAGAGACCCAGTACTTC. Its translation: CASAAGGTQETQYF.

This clonotype was seen a few times. The rearrangement joins TRBV10-3 to TRBJ2-5; D is unclear. The ends were cut back, 0 bases at V and 0 bases at J, with 5 bases in the middle. This CDR3 region has 14 residues. CDR1 is ENHRY and CDR2 is SYGVKD in the germline V gene. The DNA of the CDR3 is TGTGCCATCAGTGAGTCGGGATACCAAGAGACCCAGTACTTC. This sequence encodes CAISESGYQETQYF.

CDR3 nucleotides: TGTGCCAGCAGCGTAAGGCGGGAGGGGACCCAGTACTTC. It is translated as CASSVRREGTQYF. J is TRBJ2-5 and V is TRBV9, with 9 bases fitting TRBD2. Germline assignment: CDR1 SGDLS and CDR2 YYNGEE. CDR3 length equals 13 residues. V shed 1 base, J shed 7 bases, and the junction held 2 bases outside the gene matches.

The V and J genes are TRBV7-6 and TRBJ2-3, with 7 positions matching TRBD1. From germline, CDR1 is SGHVS and CDR2 FNYEAQ. The CDR3 runs to 18 residues. With V trimmed by 7 bases and J by 4 bases, 20 bases remained unmatched. This CDR3 is CASTSNPQGQGESDTQYF. Written as DNA, the CDR3 is TGTGCCAGCACCTCGAATCCTCAGGGGCAGGGGGAGTCAGATACGCAGTATTTT.

This chain joins TRBV20-1 and TRBJ1-4; D is unclear. This CDR3 is 17 amino acids long. V gave up 5 bases and J gave up 0 bases, with 19 bases separating them. The V gene's germline CDR1 is DFQATT and CDR2 SNEGSKA (reference sequence). For the CDR3, the DNA is TGCAGTGCTCGTGAGAGTCGAGAAGTTGCAACTAATGAAAAACTGTTTTTT. This translates into CSARESREVATNEKLFF.

This chain joins TRBV28 and TRBJ2-7, with D tentatively TRBD2 (7 bases). This CDR3 comprises 15 residues. Germline V lookup: CDR1 MDHEN, CDR2 SYDVKM. V was cut by 3 bases and J by 1 base, with 13 bases left in between. CDR3 amino acids: CASSFIGGDSYEQYF. Here the CDR3 DNA reads TGTGCCAGCAGTTTCATAGGGGGGGATTCCTACGAGCAGTACTTC. Supplemented by reference TRBV28 and TRBJ2-7, the full variable domain reads DVKVTQSSRYLVKRTGEKVFLECVQDMDHENMFWYRQDPGLGLRLIYFSYDVKMKEKGDIPEGYSVSREKKERFSLILESASTNQTSMYLCASSFIGGDSYEQYFGPGTRLTVT.

Worth noting for this clonotype: A much larger clone lies a single base off, so this may be a read error. The V call is TRBV21-1, the J call TRBJ2-3. TRBV21-1 is given as a pseudogene. This CDR3 region has 13 residues. CDR3 coding DNA: TGTGCCAGCAGCAGACCTAGCACAGATATGCAGTATTTT. It codes for CASSRPSTDMQYF.

The V call is TRBV12-3 or TRBV12-4, the J call TRBJ1-4; D unclear. The germline V and J ends were trimmed by 7 bases and 0 bases, with 12 bases remaining between them. This CDR3 is 15 amino acids long. CDR3 loop: CASKVQISTNEKLFF. For the CDR3, the DNA is TGTGCCAGCAAGGTACAAATATCAACTAATGAAAAACTGTTTTTT.

The CDR3 region is CASSLGSGANNEQFF. The DNA of the CDR3 is TGCGCCAGCAGCTTAGGTAGCGGAGCTAACAATGAGCAGTTCTTC. The chain has TRBV5-1 and TRBJ2-1, with D perhaps matching TRBD2 (6 bases). Trimming left V 2 bases short and J 5 bases short, with 14 bases between. From germline, CDR1 is SGHRS and CDR2 YFSETQ. This CDR3 contains 15 residues. The whole variable domain, filled in from reference TRBV5-1 and TRBJ2-1, reads KAGVTQTPRYLIKTRGQQVTLSCSPISGHRSVSWYQQTPGQGLQFLFEYFSETQRNKGNFPGRFSGRQFSNSRSEMNVSTLELGDSALYLCASSLGSGANNEQFFGPGTRLTVL.

Only a few counts were recorded for this clonotype. The V and J genes are TRBV14 and TRBJ2-7; D call uncertain. The germline gives CDR1 SGHDN, CDR2 FVKESK. This CDR3 spans 16 amino acids. The V end was cut by 0 bases, the J end by 2 bases, with 14 bases between. DNA of the CDR3: TGTGCCAGCAGCCAAGATGTCGGGCACCTTACCTACGAGCAGTACTTC. This gives the protein CASSQDVGHLTYEQYF.

V usage is TRBV7-2 and J usage is TRBJ1-5, with D possibly TRBD1 on 6 matching bases. This CDR3 comprises 16 residues. The V end was cut by 3 bases, the J end by 7 bases, with 19 bases between. Looked up from germline, CDR1 is SGHTA and CDR2 is FQGNSA. As DNA, the CDR3 is TGTGCCAGCAGCTTTGGGCCCGGGGGCGTAGAACAGCCCCAGCATTTT. Protein: CASSFGPGGVEQPQHF.

CDR3 loop: CASSQTTAGGDTQYF. CDR3 bases: TGTGCCAGCAGCCAGACTACGGCAGGAGGAGATACGCAGTATTTT. This chain connects TRBV3-1 to TRBJ2-3; a weak D match, TRBD2 (5 bases). V was trimmed by 3 bases and J by 5 bases, leaving 15 bases between them. The CDR3 is 15 amino acids. Germline V CDR1 and CDR2: LGHDT, YNNKEL (reference sequence).

This chain links TRBV4-1 with TRBJ2-2, with D unclear. Trimming shortened V by 0 bases and J by 8 bases, and 13 bases separated the two germline ends. From germline, CDR1 is MGHRA and CDR2 YSYEKL. The CDR3 has 15 residues. CDR3 nucleotides: TGCGCCAGCAGCCAAGAATCACGTGGGTCGGGGGAGCTGTTTTTT. This codes for CASSQESRGSGELFF.

The V call is TRBV5-1, the J call TRBJ2-4, with TRBD2 identical over 11 bases. This CDR3 has 17 residues. Germline-derived CDR1 and CDR2 are SGHRS and YFSETQ. Unmatched junction bases numbered 8, after V lost 4 bases and J lost 2 bases. The CDR3 is CASSLRGLAESKNIQYF. The CDR3, as DNA: TGCGCCAGCAGCCTGAGGGGACTAGCGGAATCCAAAAACATTCAGTACTTC.

This clonotype was seen a single time. V and J are TRBV12-3 or TRBV12-4 and TRBJ2-3, with 9 bases lining up with TRBD2. The CDR3 runs 14 residues. Trimming at V came to 6 bases and at J to 15 bases, leaving 16 bases not matched to a gene. The CDR3 DNA is TGTGCCAGCAGGCTAGCGGGAAGATCAGATGCGGAATATTTT. Amino acid sequence: CASRLAGRSDAEYF.

This clonotype has more than one count but fewer than ten. This sequence joins TRBV4-1 and TRBJ2-1; D remains ambiguous. V was shortened by 1 base and J by 5 bases, with 12 bases between the two germline ends. Germline V gene lookup returns CDR1 MGHRA and CDR2 YSYEKL. The CDR3 extends over 15 amino acids. Here the CDR3 DNA reads TGCGCCAGCAGCCAAGGTGGCGGCTCGCACAATGAGCAGTTCTTC. Residues: CASSQGGGSHNEQFF.

This clonotype has only a few counts. V and J are TRBV12-3 or TRBV12-4 and TRBJ2-1; 8 nucleotides agree with TRBD1. This CDR3 has 14 residues. V lost 8 bases, J lost 5 bases, and 8 bases stayed unmatched. The CDR3: CASVSRDRNNEQFF. Written as DNA, the CDR3 is TGTGCCAGCGTGAGCCGGGACAGGAACAATGAGCAGTTCTTC.